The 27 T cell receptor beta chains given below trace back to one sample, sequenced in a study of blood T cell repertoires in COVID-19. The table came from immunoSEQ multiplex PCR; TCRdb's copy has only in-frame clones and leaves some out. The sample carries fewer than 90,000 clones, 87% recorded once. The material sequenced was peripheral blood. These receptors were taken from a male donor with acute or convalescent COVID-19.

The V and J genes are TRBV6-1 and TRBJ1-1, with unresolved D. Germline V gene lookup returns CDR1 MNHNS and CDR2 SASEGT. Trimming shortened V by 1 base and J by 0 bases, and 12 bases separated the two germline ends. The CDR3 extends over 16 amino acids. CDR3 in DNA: TGTGCCAGCAGTGAAGGCCCGCGGATCGTGAACACTGAAGCTTTCTTT. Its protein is CASSEGPRIVNTEAFF.

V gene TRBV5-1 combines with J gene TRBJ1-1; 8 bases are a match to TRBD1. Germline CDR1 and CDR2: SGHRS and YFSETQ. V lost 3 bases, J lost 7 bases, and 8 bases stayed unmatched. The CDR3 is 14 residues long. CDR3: CASSWTDRGVEAFF. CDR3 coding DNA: TGCGCCAGCAGCTGGACCGACAGGGGTGTTGAAGCTTTCTTT.

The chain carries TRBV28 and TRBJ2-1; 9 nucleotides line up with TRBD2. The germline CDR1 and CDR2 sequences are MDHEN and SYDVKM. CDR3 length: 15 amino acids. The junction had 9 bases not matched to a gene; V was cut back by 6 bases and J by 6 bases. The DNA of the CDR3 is TGTGCCAGCAGGAATATTGGCGGGGGGGCCAATGAGCAGTTCTTC. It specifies CASRNIGGGANEQFF.

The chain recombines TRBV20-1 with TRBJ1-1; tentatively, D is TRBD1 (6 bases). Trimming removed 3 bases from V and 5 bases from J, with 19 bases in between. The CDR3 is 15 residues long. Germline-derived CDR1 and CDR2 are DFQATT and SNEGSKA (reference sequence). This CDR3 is CSASLLGGVETEAFF. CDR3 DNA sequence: TGCAGTGCTAGTCTTCTAGGGGGGGTAGAGACTGAAGCTTTCTTT.

CDR3 sequence: CASSLSGSSDTQYF. CDR3 sequence (DNA): TGCGCCAGCAGCTTATCGGGTAGCTCAGATACGCAGTATTTT. This chain uses TRBV5-1 with TRBJ2-3; D ambiguous. The V and J ends lost 2 bases and 4 bases respectively, with 11 bases between them. CDR1 SGHRS and CDR2 YFSETQ come from the germline V gene. The CDR3 extends over 14 amino acids.

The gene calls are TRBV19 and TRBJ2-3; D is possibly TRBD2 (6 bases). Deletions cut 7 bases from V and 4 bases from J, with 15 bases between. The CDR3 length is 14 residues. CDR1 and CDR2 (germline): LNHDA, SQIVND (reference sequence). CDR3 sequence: CASTRAGPSDTQYF. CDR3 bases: TGTGCCAGTACCCGTGCGGGGCCTTCAGATACGCAGTATTTT.

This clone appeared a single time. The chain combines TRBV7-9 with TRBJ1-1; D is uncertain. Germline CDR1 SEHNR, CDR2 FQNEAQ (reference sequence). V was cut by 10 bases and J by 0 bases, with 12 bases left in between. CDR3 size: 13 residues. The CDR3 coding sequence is TGTGCCACCCTAGACCGCGTGAACACTGAAGCTTTCTTT. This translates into CATLDRVNTEAFF. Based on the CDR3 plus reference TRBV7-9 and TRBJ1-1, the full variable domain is DTGVSQNPRHKITKRGQNVTFRCDPISEHNRLYWYRQTLGQGPEFLTYFQNEAQLEKSRLLSDRFSAERPKGSFSTLEIQRTEQGDSAMYLCATLDRVNTEAFFGQGTRLTVV.

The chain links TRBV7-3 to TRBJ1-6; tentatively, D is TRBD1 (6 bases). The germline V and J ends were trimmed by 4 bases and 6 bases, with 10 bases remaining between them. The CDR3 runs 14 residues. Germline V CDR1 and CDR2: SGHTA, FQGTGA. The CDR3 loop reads CASSSQGGNSPLHF. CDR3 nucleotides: TGTGCCAGCAGCTCACAGGGCGGTAATTCACCCCTCCACTTT.

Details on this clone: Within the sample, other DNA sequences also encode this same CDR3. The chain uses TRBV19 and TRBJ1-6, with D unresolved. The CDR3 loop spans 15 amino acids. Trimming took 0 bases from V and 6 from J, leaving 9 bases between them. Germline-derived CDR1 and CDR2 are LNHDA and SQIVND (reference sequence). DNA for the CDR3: TGTGCCAGTAGTATAGATCGGGCGGGTAATTCACCCCTCCACTTT. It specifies CASSIDRAGNSPLHF.

This CDR3 is CASSLVGTSTDTQYF. The DNA of the CDR3 is TGTGCCAGCAGCTTAGTGGGGACTAGCACAGATACGCAGTATTTT. The J gene is TRBJ2-3, the V gene TRBV11-2, with D possibly matching TRBD2 (6 bases). Trimming took off 1 base at V and 0 bases at J, with 8 bases between the two ends. This CDR3 spans 15 amino acids. The germline gives CDR1 SGHAT, CDR2 FQNNGV.

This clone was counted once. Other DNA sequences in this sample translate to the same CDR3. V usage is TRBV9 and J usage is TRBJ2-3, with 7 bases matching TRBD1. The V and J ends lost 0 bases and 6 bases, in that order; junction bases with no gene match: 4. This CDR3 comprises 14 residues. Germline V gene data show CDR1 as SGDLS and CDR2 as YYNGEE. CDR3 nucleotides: TGTGCCAGCAGCGTAGTAGGGGGCGCGGATACGCAGTATTTT. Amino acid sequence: CASSVVGGADTQYF.

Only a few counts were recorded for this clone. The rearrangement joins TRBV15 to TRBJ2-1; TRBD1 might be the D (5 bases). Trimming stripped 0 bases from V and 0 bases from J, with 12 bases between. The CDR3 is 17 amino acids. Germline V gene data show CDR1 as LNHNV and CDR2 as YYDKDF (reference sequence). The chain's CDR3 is CATSRERAGISYNEQFF. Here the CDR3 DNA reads TGTGCCACCAGCAGAGAACGGGCAGGGATCTCCTACAATGAGCAGTTCTTC.

This CDR3 is CAIMRDSTYNEQFF. CDR3 DNA sequence: TGTGCCATCATGCGGGACAGTACCTACAATGAGCAGTTCTTC. V and J are TRBV10-3 and TRBJ2-1; D possibly corresponds to TRBD1 (7 bases). The CDR3 extends over 14 amino acids. CDR1 ENHRY and CDR2 SYGVKD come from the germline V gene. The germline V and J ends were trimmed by 7 bases and 2 bases, with 12 bases remaining between them.

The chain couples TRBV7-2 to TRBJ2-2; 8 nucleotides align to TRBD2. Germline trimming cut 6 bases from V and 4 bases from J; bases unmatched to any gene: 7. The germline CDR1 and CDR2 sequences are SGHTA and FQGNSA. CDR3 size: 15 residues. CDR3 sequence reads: CASRQRGGATGELFF. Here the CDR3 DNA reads TGTGCCAGCAGACAACGGGGGGGTGCCACCGGGGAGCTGTTTTTT.

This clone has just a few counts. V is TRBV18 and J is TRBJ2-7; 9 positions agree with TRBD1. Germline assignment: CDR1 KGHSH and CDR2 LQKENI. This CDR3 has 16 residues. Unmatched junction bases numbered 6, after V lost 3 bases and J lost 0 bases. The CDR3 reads CASSPSGQGSSYEQYF. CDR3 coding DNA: TGTGCCAGCTCACCGTCGGGACAGGGAAGCTCCTACGAGCAGTACTTC.

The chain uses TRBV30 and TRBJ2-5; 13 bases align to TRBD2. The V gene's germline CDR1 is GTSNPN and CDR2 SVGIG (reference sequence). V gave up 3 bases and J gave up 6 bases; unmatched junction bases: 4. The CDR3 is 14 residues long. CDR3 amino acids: CAWSGLAGVKTQYF. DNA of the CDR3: TGTGCCTGGAGCGGACTAGCGGGGGTAAAGACCCAGTACTTC.

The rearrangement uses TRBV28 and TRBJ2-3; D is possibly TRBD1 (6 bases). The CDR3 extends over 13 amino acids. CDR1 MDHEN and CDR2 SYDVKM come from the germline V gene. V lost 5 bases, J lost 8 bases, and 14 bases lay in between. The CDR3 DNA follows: TGTGCCAGCAGTCCGGGGCCAGGGGTTACGCAGTATTTT. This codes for CASSPGPGVTQYF.

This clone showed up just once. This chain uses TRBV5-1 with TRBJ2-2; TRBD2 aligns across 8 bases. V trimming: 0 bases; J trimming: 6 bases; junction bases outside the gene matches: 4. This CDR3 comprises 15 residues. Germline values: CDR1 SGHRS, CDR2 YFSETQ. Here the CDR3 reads CASSLEWGLAGELFF. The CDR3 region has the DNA TGCGCCAGCAGCTTGGAATGGGGACTAGCCGGGGAGCTGTTTTTT.

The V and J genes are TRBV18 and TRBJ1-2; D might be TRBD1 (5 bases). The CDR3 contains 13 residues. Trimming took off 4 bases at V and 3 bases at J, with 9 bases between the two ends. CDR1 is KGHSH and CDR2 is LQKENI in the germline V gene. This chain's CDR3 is CASSRAGDYGYTF. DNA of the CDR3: TGTGCCAGCTCACGGGCGGGGGACTATGGCTACACCTTC.

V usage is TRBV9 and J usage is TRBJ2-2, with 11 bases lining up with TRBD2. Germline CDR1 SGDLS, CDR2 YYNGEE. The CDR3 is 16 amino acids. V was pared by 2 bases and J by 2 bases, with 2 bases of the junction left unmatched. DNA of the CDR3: TGTGCCAGCAGCGTTGGGACTAGCGGAAACACCGGGGAGCTGTTTTTT. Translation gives CASSVGTSGNTGELFF.

CDR3 DNA sequence: TGTGCCACCTACGGGTCGGCAGGGGGTATTTCACCCCTCCACTTT. This gives the protein CATYGSAGGISPLHF. The V gene is TRBV2, the J gene TRBJ1-6, with TRBD1 matching 7 bases. Germline V gene data show CDR1 as SNHLY and CDR2 as FYNNEI. The CDR3 covers 15 residues. Trimming at V came to 10 bases and at J to 9 bases, leaving 15 bases not matched to a gene.

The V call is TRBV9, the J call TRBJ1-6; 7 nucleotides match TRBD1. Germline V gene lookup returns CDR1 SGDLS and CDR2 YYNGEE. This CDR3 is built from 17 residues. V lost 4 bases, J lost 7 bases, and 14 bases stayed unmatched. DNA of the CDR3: TGTGCCAGCAGCCCTGGGGGACGGAGGGGGCAAAATTCACCCCTCCACTTT. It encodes CASSPGGRRGQNSPLHF.

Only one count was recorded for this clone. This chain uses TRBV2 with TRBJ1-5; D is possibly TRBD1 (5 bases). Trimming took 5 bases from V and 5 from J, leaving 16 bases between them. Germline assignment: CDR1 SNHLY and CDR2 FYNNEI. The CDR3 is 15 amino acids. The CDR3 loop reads CASSLEPGGDQPQHF. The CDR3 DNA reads TGTGCCAGCAGTCTCGAACCGGGGGGTGATCAGCCCCAGCATTTT.

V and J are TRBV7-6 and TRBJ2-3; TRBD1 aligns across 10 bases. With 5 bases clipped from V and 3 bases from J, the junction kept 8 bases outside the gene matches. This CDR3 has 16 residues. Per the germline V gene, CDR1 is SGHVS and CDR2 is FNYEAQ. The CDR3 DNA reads TGTGCCAGCAGCGTAAACCGGGACAGGGGTACAGATACGCAGTATTTT. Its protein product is CASSVNRDRGTDTQYF.

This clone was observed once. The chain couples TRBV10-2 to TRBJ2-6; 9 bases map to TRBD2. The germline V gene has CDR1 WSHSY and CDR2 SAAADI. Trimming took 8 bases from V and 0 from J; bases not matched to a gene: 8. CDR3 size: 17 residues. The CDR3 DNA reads TGCGCCAGCCGGGGTAGCGGGGGAGACTCTGGGGCCAACGTCCTGACTTTC. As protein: CASRGSGGDSGANVLTF.

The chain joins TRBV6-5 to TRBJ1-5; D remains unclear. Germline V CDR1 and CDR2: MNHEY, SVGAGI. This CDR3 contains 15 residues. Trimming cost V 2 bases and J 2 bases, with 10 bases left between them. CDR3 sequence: CASSYGGLGNQPQHF. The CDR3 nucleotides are TGTGCCAGCAGTTACGGTGGACTAGGCAATCAGCCCCAGCATTTT.

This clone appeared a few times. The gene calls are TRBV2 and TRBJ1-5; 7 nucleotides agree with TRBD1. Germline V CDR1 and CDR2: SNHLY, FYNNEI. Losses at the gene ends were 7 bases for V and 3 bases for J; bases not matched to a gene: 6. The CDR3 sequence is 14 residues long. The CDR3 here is CASTTDRDNQPQHF. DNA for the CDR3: TGTGCCAGCACCACAGACAGGGACAATCAGCCCCAGCATTTT.